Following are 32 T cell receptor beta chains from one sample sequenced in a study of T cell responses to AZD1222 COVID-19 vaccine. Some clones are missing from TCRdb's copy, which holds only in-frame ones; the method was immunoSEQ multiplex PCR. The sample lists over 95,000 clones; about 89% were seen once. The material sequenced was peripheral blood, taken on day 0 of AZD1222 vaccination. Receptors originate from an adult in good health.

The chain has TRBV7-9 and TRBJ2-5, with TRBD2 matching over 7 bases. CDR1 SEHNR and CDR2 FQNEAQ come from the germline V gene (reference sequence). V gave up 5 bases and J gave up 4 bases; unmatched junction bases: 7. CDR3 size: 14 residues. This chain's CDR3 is CASSPWTSGETQYF. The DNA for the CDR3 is TGTGCCAGCAGCCCCTGGACTAGTGGAGAGACCCAGTACTTC.

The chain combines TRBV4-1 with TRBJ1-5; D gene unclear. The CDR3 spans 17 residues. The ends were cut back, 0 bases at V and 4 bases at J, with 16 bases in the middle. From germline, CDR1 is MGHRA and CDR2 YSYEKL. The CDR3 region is CASSQDPTGWRNQPQHF. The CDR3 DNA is TGCGCCAGCAGCCAAGATCCAACGGGTTGGAGGAATCAGCCCCAGCATTTT.

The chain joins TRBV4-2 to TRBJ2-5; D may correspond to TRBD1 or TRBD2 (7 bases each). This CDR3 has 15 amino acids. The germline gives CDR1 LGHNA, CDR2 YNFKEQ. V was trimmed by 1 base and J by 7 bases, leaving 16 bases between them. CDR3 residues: CASSQATDREGTQYF. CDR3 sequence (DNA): TGTGCCAGCAGCCAAGCCACAGACAGGGAGGGGACCCAGTACTTC.

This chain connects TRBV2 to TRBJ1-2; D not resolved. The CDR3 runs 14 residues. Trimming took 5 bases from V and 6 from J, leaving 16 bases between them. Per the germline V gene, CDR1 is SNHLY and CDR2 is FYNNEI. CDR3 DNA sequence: TGTGCCAGCAGTCTCGTGGGGAGGGAGGATGGCTACACCTTC. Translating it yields CASSLVGREDGYTF.

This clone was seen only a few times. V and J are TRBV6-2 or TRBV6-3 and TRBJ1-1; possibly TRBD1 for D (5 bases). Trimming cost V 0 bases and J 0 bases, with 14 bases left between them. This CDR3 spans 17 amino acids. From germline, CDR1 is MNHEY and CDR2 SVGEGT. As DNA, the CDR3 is TGTGCCAGCAGTTACTCGACGGGGCTTGGGATGAACACTGAAGCTTTCTTT. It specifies CASSYSTGLGMNTEAFF.

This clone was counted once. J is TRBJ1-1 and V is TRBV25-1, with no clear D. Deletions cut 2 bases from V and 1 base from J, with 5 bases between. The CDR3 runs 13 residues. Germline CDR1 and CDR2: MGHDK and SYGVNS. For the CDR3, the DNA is TGTGCCAGCAGTGAAAACCCGAACACTGAAGCTTTCTTT. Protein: CASSENPNTEAFF.

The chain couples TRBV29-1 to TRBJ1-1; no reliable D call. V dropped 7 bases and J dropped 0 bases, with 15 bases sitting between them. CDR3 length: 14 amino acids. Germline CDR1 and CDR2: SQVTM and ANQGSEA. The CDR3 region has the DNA TGCAGCGCGTCCATCGGGCCGATGAACACTGAAGCTTTCTTT. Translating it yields CSASIGPMNTEAFF.

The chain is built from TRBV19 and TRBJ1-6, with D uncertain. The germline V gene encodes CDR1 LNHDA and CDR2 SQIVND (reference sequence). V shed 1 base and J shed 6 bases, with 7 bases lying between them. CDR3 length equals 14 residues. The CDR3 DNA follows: TGTGCCAGTAGTATAGCAGGCCTTAATTCACCCCTCCACTTT. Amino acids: CASSIAGLNSPLHF.

The CDR3 DNA reads TGTGCCAGCTCTCCGACATCATCGTCTGGAAACACCATATATTTT. This encodes CASSPTSSSGNTIYF. The rearrangement joins TRBV18 to TRBJ1-3, with D unresolved. V lost 6 bases, J lost 1 base, and 13 bases lay in between. CDR1 and CDR2 (germline): KGHSH, LQKENI. The CDR3 spans 15 residues.

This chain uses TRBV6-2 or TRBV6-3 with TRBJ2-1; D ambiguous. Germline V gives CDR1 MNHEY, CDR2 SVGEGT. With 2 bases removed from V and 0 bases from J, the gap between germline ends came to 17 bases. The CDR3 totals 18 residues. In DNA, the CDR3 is TGTGCCAGCAGTTACCCAAAAGTTGACCCGAGCTCCTACAATGAGCAGTTCTTC. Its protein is CASSYPKVDPSSYNEQFF.

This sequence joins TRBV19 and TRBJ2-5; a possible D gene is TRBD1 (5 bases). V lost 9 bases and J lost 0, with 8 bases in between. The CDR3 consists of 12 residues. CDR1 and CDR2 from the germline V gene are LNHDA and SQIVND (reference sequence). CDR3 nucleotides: TGTGCCAGCCAGGGCTACCAAGAGACCCAGTACTTC. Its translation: CASQGYQETQYF.

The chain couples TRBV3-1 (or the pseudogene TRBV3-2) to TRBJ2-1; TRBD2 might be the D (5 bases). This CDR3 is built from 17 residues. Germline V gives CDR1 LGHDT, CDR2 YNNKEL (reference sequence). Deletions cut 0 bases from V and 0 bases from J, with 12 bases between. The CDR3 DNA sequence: TGTGCCAGCAGCCAAGATCTCCCGGGGAGCTCCTACAATGAGCAGTTCTTC. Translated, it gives CASSQDLPGSSYNEQFF.

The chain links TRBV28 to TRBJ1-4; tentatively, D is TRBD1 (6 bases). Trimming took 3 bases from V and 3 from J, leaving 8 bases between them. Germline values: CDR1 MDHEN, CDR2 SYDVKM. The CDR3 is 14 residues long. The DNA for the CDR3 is TGTGCCAGCAGTTTGGAGGGGGCTAATGAAAAACTGTTTTTT. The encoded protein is CASSLEGANEKLFF.

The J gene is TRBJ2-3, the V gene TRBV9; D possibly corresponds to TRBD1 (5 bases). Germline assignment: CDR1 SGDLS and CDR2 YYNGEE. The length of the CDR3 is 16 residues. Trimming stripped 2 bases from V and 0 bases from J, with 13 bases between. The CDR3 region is CASSVGWAGSTDTQYF. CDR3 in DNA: TGTGCCAGCAGCGTGGGATGGGCAGGGAGCACAGATACGCAGTATTTT.

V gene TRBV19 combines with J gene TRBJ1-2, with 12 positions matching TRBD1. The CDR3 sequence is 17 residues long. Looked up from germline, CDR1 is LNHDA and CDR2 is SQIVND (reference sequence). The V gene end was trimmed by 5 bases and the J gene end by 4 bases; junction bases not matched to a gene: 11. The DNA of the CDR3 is TGTGCCAGTAGTGCCGGCCGGGACAGGGGGCCCGGCTATGGCTACACCTTC. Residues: CASSAGRDRGPGYGYTF.

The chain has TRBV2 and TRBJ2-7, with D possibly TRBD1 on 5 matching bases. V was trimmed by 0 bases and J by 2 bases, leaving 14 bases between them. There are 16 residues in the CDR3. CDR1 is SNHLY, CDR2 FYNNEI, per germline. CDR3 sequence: CASSEAGGQGTYEQYF. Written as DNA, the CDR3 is TGTGCCAGCAGTGAAGCGGGTGGTCAGGGTACCTACGAGCAGTACTTC.

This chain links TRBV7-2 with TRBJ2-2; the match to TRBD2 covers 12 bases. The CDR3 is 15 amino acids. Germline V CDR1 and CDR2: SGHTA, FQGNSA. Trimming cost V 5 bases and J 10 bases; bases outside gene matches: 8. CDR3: CASSLRTSGVTELFF. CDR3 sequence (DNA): TGTGCCAGCAGCCTCCGGACTAGCGGGGTAACGGAGCTGTTTTTT.

The CDR3 here is CASNLQGPTSYGYTF. CDR3 sequence (DNA): TGTGCCAGCAACCTACAGGGCCCGACCTCCTATGGCTACACCTTC. The rearrangement uses TRBV2 and TRBJ1-2, with a weak D call TRBD1 (6 bases). Germline-derived CDR1 and CDR2 are SNHLY and FYNNEI. The CDR3 has 15 residues. V gave up 7 bases and J gave up 4 bases, with 19 bases separating them.

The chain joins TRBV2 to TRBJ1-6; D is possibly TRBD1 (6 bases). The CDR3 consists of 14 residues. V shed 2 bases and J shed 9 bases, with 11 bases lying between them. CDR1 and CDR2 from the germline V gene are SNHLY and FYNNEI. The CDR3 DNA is TGTGCCAGCAGTGAACAGGGGACGCCTTCACCCCTCCACTTT. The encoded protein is CASSEQGTPSPLHF.

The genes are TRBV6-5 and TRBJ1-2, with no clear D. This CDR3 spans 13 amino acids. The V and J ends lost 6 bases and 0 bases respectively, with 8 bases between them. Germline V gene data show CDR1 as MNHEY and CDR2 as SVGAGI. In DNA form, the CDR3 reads TGTGCCAGCAGCGCCAAATCTAACTATGGCTACACCTTC. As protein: CASSAKSNYGYTF.

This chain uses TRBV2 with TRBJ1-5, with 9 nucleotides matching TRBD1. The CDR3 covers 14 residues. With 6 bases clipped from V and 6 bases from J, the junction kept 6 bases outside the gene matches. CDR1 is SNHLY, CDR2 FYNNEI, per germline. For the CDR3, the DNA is TGTGCCAGCAGCACCGGGACAGGGCTTCAGCCCCAGCATTTT. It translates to CASSTGTGLQPQHF.

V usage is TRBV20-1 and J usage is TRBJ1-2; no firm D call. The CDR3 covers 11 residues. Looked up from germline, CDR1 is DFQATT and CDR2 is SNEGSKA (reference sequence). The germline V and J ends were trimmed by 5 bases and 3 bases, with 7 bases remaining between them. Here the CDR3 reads CSAAEYYGYTF. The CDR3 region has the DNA TGCAGTGCTGCCGAATACTATGGCTACACCTTC.

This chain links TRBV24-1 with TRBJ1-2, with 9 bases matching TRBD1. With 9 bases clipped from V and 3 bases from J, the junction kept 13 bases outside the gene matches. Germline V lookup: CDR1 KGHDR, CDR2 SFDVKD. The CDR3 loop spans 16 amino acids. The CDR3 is CATRSGTGSEDYGYTF. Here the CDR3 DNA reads TGTGCCACCCGTTCCGGGACAGGGTCGGAAGACTATGGCTACACCTTC.

CDR3 coding DNA: TGTGCCAGCAGAAATCCCGGGGGGTCTAGGACTGAAGCTTTCTTT. Encoded protein: CASRNPGGSRTEAFF. The chain carries TRBV2 and TRBJ1-1, with D possibly matching TRBD1 (5 bases). Trimming took off 6 bases at V and 5 bases at J, with 19 bases between the two ends. The germline V gene encodes CDR1 SNHLY and CDR2 FYNNEI. The CDR3 runs to 15 residues.

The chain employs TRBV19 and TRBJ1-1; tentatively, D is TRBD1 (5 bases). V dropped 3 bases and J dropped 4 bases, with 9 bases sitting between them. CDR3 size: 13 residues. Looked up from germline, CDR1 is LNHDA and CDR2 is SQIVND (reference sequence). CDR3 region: CASSMWGGTEAFF. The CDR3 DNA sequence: TGTGCCAGTAGTATGTGGGGCGGCACTGAAGCTTTCTTT.

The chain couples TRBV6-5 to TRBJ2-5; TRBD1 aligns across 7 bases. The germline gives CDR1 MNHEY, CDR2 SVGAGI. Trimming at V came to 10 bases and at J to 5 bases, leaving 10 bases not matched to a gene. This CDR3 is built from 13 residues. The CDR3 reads CATKGTARETQYF. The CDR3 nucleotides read TGTGCCACCAAAGGGACAGCAAGGGAGACCCAGTACTTC.

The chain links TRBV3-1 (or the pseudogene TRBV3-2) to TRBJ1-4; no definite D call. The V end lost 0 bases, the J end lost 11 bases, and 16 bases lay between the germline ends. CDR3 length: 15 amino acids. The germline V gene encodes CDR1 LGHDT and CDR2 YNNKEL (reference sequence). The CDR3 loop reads CASSQDDVVPGKLFF. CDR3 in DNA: TGTGCCAGCAGCCAAGATGACGTAGTCCCGGGGAAACTGTTTTTT.

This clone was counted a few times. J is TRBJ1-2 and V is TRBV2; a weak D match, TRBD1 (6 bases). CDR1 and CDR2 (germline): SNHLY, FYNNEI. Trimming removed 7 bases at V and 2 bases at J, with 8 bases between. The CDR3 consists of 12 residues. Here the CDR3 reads CASIGGNYGYTF. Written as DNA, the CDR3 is TGTGCCAGCATAGGGGGGAACTATGGCTACACCTTC.

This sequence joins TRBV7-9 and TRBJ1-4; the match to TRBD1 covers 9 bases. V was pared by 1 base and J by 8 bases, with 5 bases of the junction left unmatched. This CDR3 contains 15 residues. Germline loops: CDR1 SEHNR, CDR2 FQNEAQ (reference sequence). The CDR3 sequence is CASSLGDRAREKLFF. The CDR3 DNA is TGTGCCAGCAGCTTAGGGGACAGGGCTCGGGAAAAACTGTTTTTT.

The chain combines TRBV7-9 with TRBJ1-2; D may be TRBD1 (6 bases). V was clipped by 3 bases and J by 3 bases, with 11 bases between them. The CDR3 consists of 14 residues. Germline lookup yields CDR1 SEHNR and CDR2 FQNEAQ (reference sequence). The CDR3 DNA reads TGTGCCAGCAGCTTGGGGGCTGGAGACTATGGCTACACCTTC. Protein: CASSLGAGDYGYTF.

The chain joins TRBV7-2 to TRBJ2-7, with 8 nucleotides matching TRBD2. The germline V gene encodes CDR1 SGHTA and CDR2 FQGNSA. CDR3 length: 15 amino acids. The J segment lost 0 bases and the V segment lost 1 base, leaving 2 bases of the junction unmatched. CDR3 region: CASSLVAGPSYEQYF. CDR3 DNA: TGTGCCAGCAGCTTAGTAGCGGGGCCCTCCTACGAGCAGTACTTC. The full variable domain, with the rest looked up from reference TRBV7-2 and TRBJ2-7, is GAGVSQSPSNKVTEKGKDVELRCDPISGHTALYWYRQSLGQGLEFLIYFQGNSAPDKSGLPSDRFSAERTGGSVSTLTIQRTQQEDSAVYLCASSLVAGPSYEQYFGPGTRLTVT.

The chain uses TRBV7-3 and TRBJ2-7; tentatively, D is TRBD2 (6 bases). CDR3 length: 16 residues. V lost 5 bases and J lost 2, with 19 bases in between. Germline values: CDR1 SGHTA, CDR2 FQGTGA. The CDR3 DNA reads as TGTGCCAGCAGCCCCAGCGGGTACAGCTCAACCTACGAGCAGTACTTC. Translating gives CASSPSGYSSTYEQYF. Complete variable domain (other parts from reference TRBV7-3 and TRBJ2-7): GAGVSQTPSNKVTEKGKYVELRCDPISGHTALYWYRQSLGQGPEFLIYFQGTGAADDSGLPNDRFFAVRPEGSVSTLKIQRTERGDSAVYLCASSPSGYSSTYEQYFGPGTRLTVT.